This TCR beta chain was found in a study of blood T cells in healthy people across ages. The draw of peripheral blood yielded roughly 10 milliliters from each donor. The CDR3 runs 19 residues. The V gene end was trimmed by 3 bases and the J gene end by 3 bases; junction bases not matched to a gene: 15. CDR1 SGHDN and CDR2 FVKESK come from the germline V gene. Combining a sample-barcoded 5' primer with a J-beta primer mix, a second PCR ran for roughly 6 to 11 cycles. Every molecule of cDNA carried a tag from a template-switch adaptor with 12 random nucleotides. TCRdb recomputed calls from the 5' RACE reads with MiXCR, one row per CDR3 protein. There are some 1.7 million distinct CDR3 sequences in the sample; about 30% occur only once, and 7.7% lies in the top ten.

Material: blood. The rearrangement uses TRBV14 and TRBJ2-1; the match to TRBD2 covers 9 bases. The clonotype originates from a woman between 25 and 40 years old in good health. This CDR3 is CASSQWASGNQELYNEQFF. The CDR3, as DNA: TGTGCCAGCAGCCAGTGGGCTAGCGGGAACCAAGAACTCTACAATGAGCAGTTCTTC.